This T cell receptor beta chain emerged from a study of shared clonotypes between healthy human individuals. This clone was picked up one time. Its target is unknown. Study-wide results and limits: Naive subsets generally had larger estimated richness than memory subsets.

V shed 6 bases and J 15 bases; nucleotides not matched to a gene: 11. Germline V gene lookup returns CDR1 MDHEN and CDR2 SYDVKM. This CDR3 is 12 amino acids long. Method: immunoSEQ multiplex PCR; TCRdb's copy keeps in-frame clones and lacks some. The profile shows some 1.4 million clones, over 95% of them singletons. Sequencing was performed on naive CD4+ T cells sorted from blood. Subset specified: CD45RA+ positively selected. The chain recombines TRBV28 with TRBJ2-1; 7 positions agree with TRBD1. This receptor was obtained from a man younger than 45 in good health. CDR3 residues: CASSPSRGLRFF. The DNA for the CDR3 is TGTGCCAGCAGCCCGTCCAGGGGGTTACGGTTCTTC. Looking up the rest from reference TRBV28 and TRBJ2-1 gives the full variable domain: DVKVTQSSRYLVKRTGEKVFLECVQDMDHENMFWYRQDPGLGLRLIYFSYDVKMKEKGDIPEGYSVSREKKERFSLILESASTNQTSMYLCASSPSRGLRFFGPGTRLTVL.